The present TCR beta chain was sequenced within a study of blood T cell repertoires in COVID-19. Turning to the study itself: The samples span acute and convalescent COVID-19 from the United States, Italy and Spain.

Deletions cut 4 bases from V and 8 bases from J, with 18 bases between. Looked up from germline, CDR1 is SGHRS and CDR2 is YFSETQ. The CDR3 extends over 14 amino acids. Sequencing used immunoSEQ multiplex PCR; TCRdb keeps in-frame clones, though not all of them. The sample has 50,000 to 60,000 clones, roughly 80% seen once; the top ten hold approximately 6%. The TCR was taken from a human donor in a cohort sampled during active or convalescent COVID-19. Sequencing used peripheral blood. The chain joins TRBV5-1 to TRBJ1-2, with TRBD1 as a possible D gene (6 bases). The chain's CDR3 is CASSAQGAVSGYTF. In nucleotides, the CDR3 is TGCGCCAGCAGCGCACAGGGAGCGGTGTCAGGCTACACCTTC.